This passage covers 31 T cell receptor beta chains from one sample sequenced in a study of blood T cell repertoires in COVID-19. Some clones are missing from TCRdb's copy, which holds only in-frame ones; the method was immunoSEQ multiplex PCR. The table records approximately 130,000 clones, roughly 69% of them present only once. Sequenced: peripheral blood. The receptors originated from a woman between 65 and 79 years old with acute or convalescent COVID-19.

This clone was counted between two and nine times. The V and J genes are TRBV5-1 and TRBJ1-3; D may be TRBD1 (6 bases). The germline gives CDR1 SGHRS, CDR2 YFSETQ. The CDR3 has 16 amino acids. The V end was cut by 0 bases, the J end by 0 bases, with 10 bases between. CDR3 amino acids: CASSLDTGSSGNTIYF. DNA for the CDR3: TGCGCCAGCAGCTTGGATACAGGGAGCTCTGGAAACACCATATATTTT.

The chain is built from TRBV6-1 and TRBJ1-5; D not certain. V was clipped by 5 bases and J by 4 bases, with 15 bases between them. The CDR3 contains 15 residues. Germline V gene sequence: CDR1 MNHNS, CDR2 SASEGT. CDR3 loop: CASSLEDIWNQPQHF. The DNA for the CDR3 is TGTGCCAGCAGTTTAGAAGACATTTGGAATCAGCCCCAGCATTTT.

The rearrangement uses TRBV14 and TRBJ2-1, with 10 bases that match TRBD2. CDR3 size: 18 residues. The germline V gene has CDR1 SGHDN and CDR2 FVKESK. Trimming took 0 bases from V and 5 from J; bases not matched to a gene: 10. This CDR3 reads CASSQEVKRGGLNNEQFF. CDR3 DNA sequence: TGTGCCAGCAGCCAAGAAGTCAAGCGGGGGGGCCTAAACAATGAGCAGTTCTTC.

This chain uses TRBV6-5 with TRBJ2-1; 9 positions match TRBD2. The V gene end was trimmed by 4 bases and the J gene end by 6 bases; junction bases not matched to a gene: 4. The CDR3 sequence is 14 residues long. Germline CDR1 reads MNHEY; CDR2 reads SVGAGI. The CDR3 DNA is TGTGCCAGCAGTTCCCCAGCGGGGGGCAATGAGCAGTTCTTC. This sequence encodes CASSSPAGGNEQFF.

J is TRBJ2-5 and V is TRBV5-1; D remains unclear. The CDR3 runs to 12 residues. Trimming left V 3 bases short and J 4 bases short, with 7 bases between. Germline loops: CDR1 SGHRS, CDR2 YFSETQ. CDR3 coding DNA: TGCGCCAGCAGCTCGACTTCAGAGACCCAGTACTTC. Its translation is CASSSTSETQYF.

Only a few counts were recorded for this clone. This sequence joins TRBV12-3 or TRBV12-4 and TRBJ2-6; D unresolved. The CDR3 spans 12 residues. Trimming pared 8 bases from V and 2 bases from J, leaving 4 bases between. Here the CDR3 reads CASGTGANVLTF. CDR3 sequence (DNA): TGTGCCAGCGGCACTGGGGCCAACGTCCTGACTTTC.

V is TRBV14 and J is TRBJ2-7, with TRBD2 as a possible D gene (5 bases). V shed 1 base and J shed 7 bases, with 11 bases lying between them. Per the germline V gene, CDR1 is SGHDN and CDR2 is FVKESK. This CDR3 has 13 amino acids. The CDR3 DNA reads TGTGCCAGCAGCCAAGGGTTTACGGGGGAGCAGTACTTC. Translating gives CASSQGFTGEQYF.

The chain couples TRBV28 to TRBJ2-6; TRBD2 might be the D (5 bases). The germline V and J ends were trimmed by 6 bases and 4 bases, with 10 bases remaining between them. This CDR3 has 14 amino acids. The germline V gene has CDR1 MDHEN and CDR2 SYDVKM. As DNA, the CDR3 is TGTGCCAGCAGATGGGGAGCAGGGGCCAACGTCCTGACTTTC. This encodes CASRWGAGANVLTF.

V usage is TRBV5-1 and J usage is TRBJ2-3; 10 nucleotides line up with TRBD1. The CDR3 loop spans 16 amino acids. The ends lost 7 bases at V and 5 bases at J; junction bases unmatched: 13. Germline values: CDR1 SGHRS, CDR2 YFSETQ. The CDR3 DNA sequence: TGCGCCAGCCAGAATAGGCCGGGACAGGGGAGAGATACGCAGTATTTT. This gives the protein CASQNRPGQGRDTQYF.

The table lists this clone with a count of one. This chain joins TRBV21-1 and TRBJ1-4; the D segment call TRBD1 is taken from the table without a DNA check. TRBV21-1 is an annotated pseudogene. The CDR3 totals 17 residues. The DNA of the CDR3 is TGTGCCAGCAGAGGACAGGGGGCGCCCCTTGGTAATGAAAAACTGTTTTTT. Its protein is CASRGQGAPLGNEKLFF.

This clone was observed at least ten times. The gene calls are TRBV30 and TRBJ1-1; a possible D gene is TRBD1 (6 bases). Germline V gene lookup returns CDR1 GTSNPN and CDR2 SVGIG (reference sequence). The CDR3 extends over 14 amino acids. V was pared by 3 bases and J by 0 bases, with 11 bases between. The CDR3 sequence is CAWRSRQVNTEAFF. In DNA form, the CDR3 reads TGTGCCTGGAGAAGTCGACAGGTGAACACTGAAGCTTTCTTT.

The gene calls are TRBV6-6 and TRBJ1-2; D perhaps matches TRBD1 (6 bases). Trimming pared 0 bases from V and 6 bases from J, leaving 11 bases between. Germline CDR1 reads MNHNY; CDR2 reads SVGAGI (reference sequence). The CDR3 loop spans 14 amino acids. This CDR3 reads CASSYSQGLDGYTF. The CDR3, as DNA: TGTGCCAGCAGTTACTCGCAGGGGCTCGATGGCTACACCTTC.

The CDR3 spells CAWNPGQGASGELFF. The DNA of the CDR3 is TGTGCCTGGAATCCGGGACAGGGGGCCTCCGGGGAGCTGTTTTTT. The rearrangement links TRBV30 to TRBJ2-2, with TRBD1 identical over 12 bases. Germline-derived CDR1 and CDR2 are GTSNPN and SVGIG (reference sequence). The CDR3 loop spans 15 amino acids. Unmatched junction bases numbered 6, after V lost 4 bases and J lost 6 bases. The full variable domain, its missing parts supplied by reference TRBV30 and TRBJ2-2, is SQTIHQWPATLVQPVGSPLSLECTVEGTSNPNLYWYRQAAGRGLQLLFYSVGIGQISSEVPQNLSASRPQDRQFILSSKKLLLSDSGFYLCAWNPGQGASGELFFGEGSRLTVL.

The chain joins TRBV28 to TRBJ1-1; 12 nucleotides align to TRBD1. Germline CDR1 is MDHEN and CDR2 is SYDVKM. This CDR3 region has 16 residues. With V trimmed by 0 bases and J by 2 bases, 1 base remained unmatched. The CDR3 region is CASSLWGQGANTEAFF. In DNA, the CDR3 is TGTGCCAGCAGTTTATGGGGACAGGGGGCTAACACTGAAGCTTTCTTT.

The rearrangement links TRBV12-3 or TRBV12-4 to TRBJ1-1; no firm D call. The CDR3 totals 13 residues. V lost 0 bases and J lost 5, with 7 bases in between. The CDR3 here is CASSLAGRTEAFF. CDR3 sequence (DNA): TGTGCCAGCAGTTTAGCAGGGAGGACTGAAGCTTTCTTT.

The genes are TRBV3-1 (or the pseudogene TRBV3-2) and TRBJ1-3; 9 positions match TRBD1. With 4 bases clipped from V and 4 bases from J, the junction kept 2 bases outside the gene matches. Germline CDR1 is LGHDT and CDR2 is YNNKEL (reference sequence). The CDR3 is 14 residues long. CDR3 nucleotides: TGTGCCAGCAGCCGGGACAGGGAGGGAAACACCATATATTTT. It is translated as CASSRDREGNTIYF.

This chain connects TRBV27 to TRBJ1-5, with a possible D match to TRBD1 (5 bases). Germline assignment: CDR1 MNHEY and CDR2 SMNVEV (reference sequence). This CDR3 contains 15 residues. V lost 2 bases and J lost 1, with 9 bases in between. For the CDR3, the DNA is TGTGCCAGCAGTTTACAGGGCTTCAGCAATCAGCCCCAGCATTTT. Translating it yields CASSLQGFSNQPQHF.

The chain links TRBV6-5 to TRBJ2-5; D is ambiguous. Germline V gene lookup returns CDR1 MNHEY and CDR2 SVGAGI. Trimming cost V 5 bases and J 0 bases, with 13 bases left between them. CDR3 length: 15 residues. The CDR3 protein is CASSPINWYQETQYF. The CDR3 DNA follows: TGTGCCAGCAGTCCTATCAACTGGTACCAAGAGACCCAGTACTTC.

CDR3 loop: CASSSGQGGTDTQYF. CDR3 bases: TGTGCCAGCAGCTCCGGACAGGGGGGGACAGATACGCAGTATTTT. The V call is TRBV7-8, the J call TRBJ2-3, with 10 bases fitting TRBD1. Germline CDR1 and CDR2: SGHVS and FQNEAQ. V trimming: 4 bases; J trimming: 3 bases; junction bases outside the gene matches: 4. The CDR3 extends over 15 amino acids. Drawing the rest from reference TRBV7-8 and TRBJ2-3, the complete variable domain is GAGVSQSPRYKVAKRGQDVALRCDPISGHVSLFWYQQALGQGPEFLTYFQNEAQLDKSGLPSDRFFAERPEGSVSTLKIQRTQQEDSAVYLCASSSGQGGTDTQYFGPGTRLTVL.

V usage is TRBV2 and J usage is TRBJ2-2; the match to TRBD2 covers 13 bases. V shed 6 bases, J shed 5 bases, and the junction held 3 bases outside the gene matches. CDR3 size: 15 residues. Germline lookup yields CDR1 SNHLY and CDR2 FYNNEI. CDR3 residues: CASRGTSGTTGELFF. CDR3 DNA sequence: TGTGCCAGCAGAGGGACTAGCGGGACAACCGGGGAGCTGTTTTTT. Together with reference TRBV2 and TRBJ2-2, the CDR3 gives the full variable domain: EPEVTQTPSHQVTQMGQEVILRCVPISNHLYFYWYRQILGQKVEFLVSFYNNEISEKSEIFDDQFSVERPDGSNFTLKIRSTKLEDSAMYFCASRGTSGTTGELFFGEGSRLTVL.

This chain uses TRBV20-1 with TRBJ1-2, with D possibly TRBD1 on 5 matching bases. The CDR3 runs 11 residues. Germline loops: CDR1 DFQATT, CDR2 SNEGSKA (reference sequence). Trimming took 5 bases from V and 7 from J, leaving 11 bases between them. CDR3 sequence: CSAPGYSGYTF. CDR3 nucleotide sequence: TGCAGTGCTCCAGGGTACAGTGGCTACACCTTC.

The chain combines TRBV11-2 with TRBJ1-1; D is unclear. The germline V gene encodes CDR1 SGHAT and CDR2 FQNNGV. With 3 bases removed from V and 11 bases from J, the gap between germline ends came to 19 bases. The length of the CDR3 is 14 residues. Written as DNA, the CDR3 is TGTGCCAGCAGCTTTACCAGGACGGGCCAGCGGGCTTTCTTT. The encoded protein is CASSFTRTGQRAFF.

V usage is TRBV13 and J usage is TRBJ1-3, with unresolved D. Trimming left V 0 bases short and J 7 bases short, with 4 bases between. CDR3 length equals 12 residues. CDR1 is PRHDT and CDR2 is FYEKMQ in the germline V gene (reference sequence). In DNA form, the CDR3 reads TGTGCCAGCAGCTTAGGGCGGAACACCATATATTTT. Residues: CASSLGRNTIYF.

As for this clone: This sequence may be a read error, since a much larger clone differs from it by one base. The chain joins TRBV19 to TRBJ2-7, with 8 bases identical to TRBD2. Germline trimming cut 10 bases from V and 7 bases from J; bases unmatched to any gene: 15. The CDR3 runs 14 residues. CDR1 is LNHDA, CDR2 SQIVND, per germline (reference sequence). The CDR3 sequence: CATMRAGGGGEQYF. DNA for the CDR3: TGTGCCACCATGAGGGCGGGAGGCGGGGGGGAGCAGTACTTC.

The chain carries TRBV7-2 and TRBJ1-3; a possible D gene is TRBD1 (6 bases). The CDR3 is made up of 17 amino acids. Trimming removed 0 bases from V and 2 bases from J, with 14 bases in between. Germline V lookup: CDR1 SGHTA, CDR2 FQGNSA. CDR3 loop: CASSLASGHRTGNTIYF. As DNA, the CDR3 is TGTGCCAGCAGCTTAGCGTCGGGACACAGGACTGGAAACACCATATATTTT.

The rearrangement links TRBV4-1 to TRBJ2-7; D gene unclear. Germline assignment: CDR1 MGHRA and CDR2 YSYEKL. V was trimmed by 1 base and J by 1 base, leaving 5 bases between them. The CDR3 is 13 amino acids. The CDR3 region has the DNA TGCGCCAGCAGCCAAGGACTGTCCTACGAGCAGTACTTC. It encodes CASSQGLSYEQYF.

The genes are TRBV18 and TRBJ2-5; D unclear. V lost 6 bases and J 7 bases, leaving 15 bases between the germline ends. CDR1 is KGHSH, CDR2 LQKENI, per germline. The CDR3 loop spans 13 amino acids. The CDR3 DNA reads TGTGCCAGCTCCCGCGGATCAGAAGCGACCCAGTACTTC. Its protein product is CASSRGSEATQYF.

The V and J genes are TRBV11-2 and TRBJ2-5, with a possible D match to TRBD2 (6 bases). The CDR3 contains 18 residues. Germline V gene lookup returns CDR1 SGHAT and CDR2 FQNNGV. Between the trimmed V and J ends, which lost 5 bases and 1 base, there was a span of 23 bases. The CDR3 DNA reads TGTGCCAGCAGCAGAACCGTAATCCGGGACTTTTTCCAAGAGACCCAGTACTTC. It translates to CASSRTVIRDFFQETQYF.

With regard to this clone: The identical CDR3 is also encoded by other nucleotide sequences in the sample. The chain couples TRBV5-1 to TRBJ2-1; D perhaps matches TRBD1 (6 bases). The CDR3 is 15 amino acids. The germline V gene has CDR1 SGHRS and CDR2 YFSETQ. V lost 3 bases to trimming and J lost 2 bases, with 12 bases between them. The CDR3 DNA follows: TGCGCCAGCAGCTCCCGGGACAAGACCTACAATGAGCAGTTCTTC. This encodes CASSSRDKTYNEQFF.

This chain joins TRBV5-6 and TRBJ2-3; tentative D call: TRBD1 (6 bases). Germline CDR1 reads SGHDT; CDR2 reads YYEEEE. The germline V and J ends were trimmed by 4 bases and 2 bases, with 14 bases remaining between them. CDR3 length: 15 residues. Here the CDR3 reads CASSPETGITDTQYF. CDR3 in DNA: TGTGCCAGCAGCCCCGAGACAGGTATCACAGATACGCAGTATTTT.

The genes are TRBV9 and TRBJ2-7, with 12 bases that match TRBD1. Germline V gene sequence: CDR1 SGDLS, CDR2 YYNGEE. J was trimmed by 7 bases and V by 4 bases; bases with no gene match: 9. The CDR3 runs 15 residues. The CDR3 region is CASSRRDRGLGEQYF. CDR3 nucleotides: TGTGCCAGCAGCAGGAGGGACAGGGGGCTTGGGGAGCAGTACTTC.